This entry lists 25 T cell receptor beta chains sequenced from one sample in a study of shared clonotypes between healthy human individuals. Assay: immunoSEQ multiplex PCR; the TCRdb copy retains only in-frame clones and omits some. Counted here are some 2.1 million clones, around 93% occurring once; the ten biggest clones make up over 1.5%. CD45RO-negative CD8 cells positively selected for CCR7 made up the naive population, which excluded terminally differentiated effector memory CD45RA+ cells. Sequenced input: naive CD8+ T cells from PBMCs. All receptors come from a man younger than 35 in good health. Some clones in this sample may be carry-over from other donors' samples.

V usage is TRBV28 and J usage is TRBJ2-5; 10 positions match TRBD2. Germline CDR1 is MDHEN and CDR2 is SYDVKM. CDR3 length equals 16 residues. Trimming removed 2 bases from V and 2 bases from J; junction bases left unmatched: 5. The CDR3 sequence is CASSLTSGTIQETQYF. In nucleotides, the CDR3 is TGTGCCAGCAGTTTAACTAGCGGGACGATTCAAGAGACCCAGTACTTC.

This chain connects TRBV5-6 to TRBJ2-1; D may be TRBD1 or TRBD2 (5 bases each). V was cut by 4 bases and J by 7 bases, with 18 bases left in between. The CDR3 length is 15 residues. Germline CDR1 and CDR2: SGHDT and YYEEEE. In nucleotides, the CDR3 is TGTGCCAGCAGCCTAATTCCGGGACGCCGAAATGAGCAGTTCTTC. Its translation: CASSLIPGRRNEQFF.

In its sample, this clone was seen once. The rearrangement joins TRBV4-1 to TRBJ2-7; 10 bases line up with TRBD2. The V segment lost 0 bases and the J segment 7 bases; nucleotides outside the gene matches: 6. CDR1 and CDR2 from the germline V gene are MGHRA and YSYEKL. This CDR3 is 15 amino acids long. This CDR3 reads CASSQDKGLAWEQYF. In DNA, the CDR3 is TGCGCCAGCAGCCAAGATAAGGGACTAGCGTGGGAGCAGTACTTC.

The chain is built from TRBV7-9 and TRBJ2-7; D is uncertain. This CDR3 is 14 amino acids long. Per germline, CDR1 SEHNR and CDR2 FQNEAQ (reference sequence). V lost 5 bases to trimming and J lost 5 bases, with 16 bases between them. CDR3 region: CASSLLTPADEQYF. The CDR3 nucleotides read TGTGCCAGCAGCCTCCTCACCCCGGCAGACGAGCAGTACTTC.

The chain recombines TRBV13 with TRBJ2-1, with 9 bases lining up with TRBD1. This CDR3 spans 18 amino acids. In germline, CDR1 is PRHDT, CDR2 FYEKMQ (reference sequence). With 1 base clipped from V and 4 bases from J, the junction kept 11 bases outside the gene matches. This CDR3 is CASSLDGGQGVSYNEQFF. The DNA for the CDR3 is TGTGCCAGCAGCTTAGATGGGGGACAGGGAGTTTCATACAATGAGCAGTTCTTC.

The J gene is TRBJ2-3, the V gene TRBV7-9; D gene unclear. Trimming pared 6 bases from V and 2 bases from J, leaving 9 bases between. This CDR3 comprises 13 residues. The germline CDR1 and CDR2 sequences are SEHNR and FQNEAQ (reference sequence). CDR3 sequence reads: CASRNGSTDTQYF. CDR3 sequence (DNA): TGTGCCAGCAGAAACGGGTCCACAGATACGCAGTATTTT.

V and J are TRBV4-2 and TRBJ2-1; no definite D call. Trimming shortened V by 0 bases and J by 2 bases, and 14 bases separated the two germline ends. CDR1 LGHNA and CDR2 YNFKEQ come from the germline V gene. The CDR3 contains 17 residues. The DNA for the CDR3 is TGTGCCAGCAGCCAAGATCTTGGAGTAGCCCCCTACAATGAGCAGTTCTTC. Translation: CASSQDLGVAPYNEQFF.

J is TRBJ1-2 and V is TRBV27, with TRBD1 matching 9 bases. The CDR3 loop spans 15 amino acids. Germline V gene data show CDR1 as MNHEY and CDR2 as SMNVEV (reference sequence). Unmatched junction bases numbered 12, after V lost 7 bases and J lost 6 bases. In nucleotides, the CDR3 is TGTGCCAGCAAGCTGACAGGGGGGCTCTTCCATGGCTACACCTTC. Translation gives CASKLTGGLFHGYTF.

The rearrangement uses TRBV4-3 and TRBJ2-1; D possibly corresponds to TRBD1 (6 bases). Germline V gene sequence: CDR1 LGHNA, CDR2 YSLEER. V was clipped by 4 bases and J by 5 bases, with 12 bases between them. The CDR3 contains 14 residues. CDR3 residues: CASSPSRGNNEQFF. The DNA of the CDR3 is TGCGCCAGCAGCCCGTCGAGGGGGAACAATGAGCAGTTCTTC.

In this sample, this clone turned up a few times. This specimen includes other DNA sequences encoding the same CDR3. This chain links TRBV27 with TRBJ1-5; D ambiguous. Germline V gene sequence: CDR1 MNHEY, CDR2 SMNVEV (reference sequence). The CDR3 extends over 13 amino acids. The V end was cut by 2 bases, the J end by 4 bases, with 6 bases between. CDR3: CASSLMGNQPQHF. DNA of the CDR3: TGTGCCAGCAGTTTAATGGGGAATCAGCCCCAGCATTTT.

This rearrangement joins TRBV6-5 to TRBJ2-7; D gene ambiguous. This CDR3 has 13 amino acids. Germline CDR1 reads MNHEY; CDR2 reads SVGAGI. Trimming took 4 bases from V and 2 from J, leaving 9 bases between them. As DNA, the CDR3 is TGTGCCAGCAGTTTGGACCCAGCCTACGAGCAGTACTTC. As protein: CASSLDPAYEQYF.

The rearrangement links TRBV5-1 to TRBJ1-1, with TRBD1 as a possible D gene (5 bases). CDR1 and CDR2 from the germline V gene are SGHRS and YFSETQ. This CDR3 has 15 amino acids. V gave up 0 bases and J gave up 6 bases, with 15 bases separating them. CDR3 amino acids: CASSLEVGVVPEAFF. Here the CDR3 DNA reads TGCGCCAGCAGCTTGGAAGTAGGGGTAGTCCCTGAAGCTTTCTTT. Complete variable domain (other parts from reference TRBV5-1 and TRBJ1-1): KAGVTQTPRYLIKTRGQQVTLSCSPISGHRSVSWYQQTPGQGLQFLFEYFSETQRNKGNFPGRFSGRQFSNSRSEMNVSTLELGDSALYLCASSLEVGVVPEAFFGQGTRLTVV.

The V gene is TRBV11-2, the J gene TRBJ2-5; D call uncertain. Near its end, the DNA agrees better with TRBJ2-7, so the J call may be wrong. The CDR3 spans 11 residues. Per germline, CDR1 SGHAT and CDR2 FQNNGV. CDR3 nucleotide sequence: TGTGCCAGCAGTTATACCCACGAGCAGTACTTC. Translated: CASSYTHEQYF.

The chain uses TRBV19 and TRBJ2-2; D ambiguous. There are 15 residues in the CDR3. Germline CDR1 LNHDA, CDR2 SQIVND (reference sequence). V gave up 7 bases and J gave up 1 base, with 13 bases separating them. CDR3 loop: CASTKNRMNTGELFF. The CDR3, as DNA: TGTGCCAGTACCAAGAACAGAATGAACACCGGGGAGCTGTTTTTT.

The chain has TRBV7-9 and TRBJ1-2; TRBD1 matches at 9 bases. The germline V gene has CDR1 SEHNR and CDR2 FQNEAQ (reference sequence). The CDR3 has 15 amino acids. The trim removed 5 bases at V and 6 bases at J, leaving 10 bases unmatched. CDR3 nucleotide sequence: TGTGCCAGCAGCGCCCCCGGGACAGGGAAGAATGGCTACACCTTC. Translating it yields CASSAPGTGKNGYTF.

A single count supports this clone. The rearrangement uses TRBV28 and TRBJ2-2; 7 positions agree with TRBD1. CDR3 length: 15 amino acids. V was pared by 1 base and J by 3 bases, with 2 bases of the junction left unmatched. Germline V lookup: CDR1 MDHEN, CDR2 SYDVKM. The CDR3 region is CASSLYRGDTGELFF. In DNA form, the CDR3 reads TGTGCCAGCAGTTTATACAGGGGAGACACCGGGGAGCTGTTTTTT. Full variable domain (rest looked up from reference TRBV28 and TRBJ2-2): DVKVTQSSRYLVKRTGEKVFLECVQDMDHENMFWYRQDPGLGLRLIYFSYDVKMKEKGDIPEGYSVSREKKERFSLILESASTNQTSMYLCASSLYRGDTGELFFGEGSRLTVL.

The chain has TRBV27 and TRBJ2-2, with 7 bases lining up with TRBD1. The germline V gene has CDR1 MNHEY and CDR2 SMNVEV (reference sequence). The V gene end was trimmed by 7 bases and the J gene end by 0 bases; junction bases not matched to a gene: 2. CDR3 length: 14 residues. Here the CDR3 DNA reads TGTGCCAGCAAGGGACAGACGAACACCGGGGAGCTGTTTTTT. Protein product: CASKGQTNTGELFF.

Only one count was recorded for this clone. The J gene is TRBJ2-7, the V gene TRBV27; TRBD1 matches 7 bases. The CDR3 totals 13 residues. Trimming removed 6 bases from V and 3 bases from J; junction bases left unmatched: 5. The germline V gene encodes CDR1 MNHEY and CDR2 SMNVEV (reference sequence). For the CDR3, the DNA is TGTGCCAGCAGGGCACAGGGGTTCTACGAGCAGTACTTC. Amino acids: CASRAQGFYEQYF.

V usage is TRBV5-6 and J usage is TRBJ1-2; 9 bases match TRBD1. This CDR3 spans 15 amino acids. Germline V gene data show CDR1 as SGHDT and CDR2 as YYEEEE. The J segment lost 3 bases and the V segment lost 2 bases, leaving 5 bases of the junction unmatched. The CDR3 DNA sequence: TGTGCCAGCAGCTTAAGGACAGGGGCTTACTATGGCTACACCTTC. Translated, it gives CASSLRTGAYYGYTF.

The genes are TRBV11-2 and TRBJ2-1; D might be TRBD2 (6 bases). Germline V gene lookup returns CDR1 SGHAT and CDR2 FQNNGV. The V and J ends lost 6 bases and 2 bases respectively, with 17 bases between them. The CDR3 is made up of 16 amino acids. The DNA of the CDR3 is TGTGCCAGCAGTCAGAAACTAGCTAGCCCCTACAATGAGCAGTTCTTC. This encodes CASSQKLASPYNEQFF. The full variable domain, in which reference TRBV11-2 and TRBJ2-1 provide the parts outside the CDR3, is EAGVAQSPRYKIIEKRQSVAFWCNPISGHATLYWYQQILGQGPKLLIQFQNNGVVDDSQLPKDRFSAERLKGVDSTLKIQPAKLEDSAVYLCASSQKLASPYNEQFFGPGTRLTVL.

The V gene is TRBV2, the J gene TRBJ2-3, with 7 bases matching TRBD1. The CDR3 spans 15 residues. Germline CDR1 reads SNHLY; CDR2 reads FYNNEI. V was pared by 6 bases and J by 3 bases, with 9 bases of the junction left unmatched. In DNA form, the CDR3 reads TGTGCCAGCAGACCGGGACAGAGATCGACAGATACGCAGTATTTT. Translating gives CASRPGQRSTDTQYF.

The CDR3 region has the DNA TGTGCCAGCAGCTTAGGAATAAGGGACAGATTCTACGAGCAGTACTTC. It encodes CASSLGIRDRFYEQYF. This chain connects TRBV11-2 to TRBJ2-7, with TRBD1 matching 7 bases. V dropped 1 base and J dropped 3; count of bases not matched to a gene: 9. Germline V lookup: CDR1 SGHAT, CDR2 FQNNGV. The length of the CDR3 is 16 residues.

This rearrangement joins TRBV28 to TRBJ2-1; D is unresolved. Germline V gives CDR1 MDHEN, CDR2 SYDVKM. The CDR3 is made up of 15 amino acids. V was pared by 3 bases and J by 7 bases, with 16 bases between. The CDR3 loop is CASSFIQVMGNEQFF. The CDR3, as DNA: TGTGCCAGCAGTTTTATCCAGGTTATGGGGAATGAGCAGTTCTTC. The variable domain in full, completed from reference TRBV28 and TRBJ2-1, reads DVKVTQSSRYLVKRTGEKVFLECVQDMDHENMFWYRQDPGLGLRLIYFSYDVKMKEKGDIPEGYSVSREKKERFSLILESASTNQTSMYLCASSFIQVMGNEQFFGPGTRLTVL.

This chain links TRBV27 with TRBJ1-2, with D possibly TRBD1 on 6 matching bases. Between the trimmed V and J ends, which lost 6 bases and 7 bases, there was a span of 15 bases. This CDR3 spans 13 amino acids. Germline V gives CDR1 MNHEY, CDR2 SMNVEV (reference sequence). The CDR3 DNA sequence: TGTGCCAGCAGCCCCGGGCGGGGGCTTGGCTACACCTTC. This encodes CASSPGRGLGYTF.

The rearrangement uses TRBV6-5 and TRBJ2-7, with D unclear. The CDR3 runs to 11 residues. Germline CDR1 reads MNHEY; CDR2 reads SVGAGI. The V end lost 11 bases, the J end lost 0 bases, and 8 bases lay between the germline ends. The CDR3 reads CAVGNSYEQYF. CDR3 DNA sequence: TGTGCCGTTGGAAACTCCTACGAGCAGTACTTC.